This T cell receptor (beta chain) was sequenced for a study of OX40 agonist ivuxolimab in advanced cancers. Germline CDR1 and CDR2: MDHEN and SYDVKM. Trimming shortened V by 1 base and J by 6 bases, and 13 bases separated the two germline ends. The CDR3 runs to 14 residues. Repertoires were generated with immunoSEQ multiplex PCR, while TCRdb's copy carries only in-frame clones and drops some. The sample consists of about 89,000 clones, approximately 91% of them appearing once. The V call is TRBV28, the J call TRBJ2-7, with TRBD2 as a possible D gene (6 bases). This specimen was CD4+ or CD8+ T cells sorted from blood, taken in a trial of the OX40 agonist ivuxolimab. The receptor's source is an adult with an advanced solid tumor such as melanoma, head and neck, liver or kidney cancer. This chain's CDR3 is CASSLSGGRSEQYF. As DNA, the CDR3 is TGTGCCAGCAGTTTATCCGGGGGTCGGAGCGAGCAGTACTTC.